This passage covers 21 T cell receptor beta chains from one sample sequenced in a study of radiotherapy plus CTLA-4 blockade in lung cancer. Sequencing was performed with immunoSEQ multiplex PCR; in TCRdb, only in-frame clones are kept and a portion is missing. The sample has about 49,000 clones, 73% seen once; the top ten hold roughly 4%. The specimen comprised peripheral blood, sampled from a patient treated with radiotherapy plus ipilimumab. The origin of the receptors is a human donor with non-small cell lung cancer who had a complete response to radiotherapy plus ipilimumab.

This chain connects TRBV10-1 to TRBJ2-2, with TRBD1 as a possible D gene (5 bases). The V end lost 0 bases, the J end lost 4 bases, and 12 bases lay between the germline ends. Per germline, CDR1 WNHNN and CDR2 SYGVQD (reference sequence). The CDR3 contains 16 residues. The DNA of the CDR3 is TGCGCCAGCAGTGAGTCGATAGGGGTAGGCACCGGGGAGCTGTTTTTT. Its protein product is CASSESIGVGTGELFF.

This chain uses TRBV2 with TRBJ1-4, with 7 nucleotides matching TRBD1. Germline CDR1 is SNHLY and CDR2 is FYNNEI. This CDR3 has 14 amino acids. V gave up 7 bases and J gave up 4 bases; unmatched junction bases: 6. DNA for the CDR3: TGTGCCAGCACCATACAGGGGCGTAATGAAAAACTGTTTTTT. Encoded protein: CASTIQGRNEKLFF.

The chain has TRBV10-3 and TRBJ2-2; tentatively, D is TRBD2 (5 bases). CDR3 size: 15 residues. The V end lost 0 bases, the J end lost 4 bases, and 9 bases lay between the germline ends. Per the germline V gene, CDR1 is ENHRY and CDR2 is SYGVKD. The CDR3 DNA sequence: TGTGCCATCAGTGAGTCCCCAGGAGGCACCGGGGAGCTGTTTTTT. It yields the protein CAISESPGGTGELFF.

This clone occurred a few times. V usage is TRBV30 and J usage is TRBJ2-2, with TRBD1 as a possible D gene (6 bases). Between the trimmed V and J ends, which lost 4 bases and 0 bases, there was a span of 15 bases. The germline gives CDR1 GTSNPN, CDR2 SVGIG (reference sequence). CDR3 length: 16 residues. This CDR3 reads CAWTLKKGANTGELFF. DNA of the CDR3: TGTGCCTGGACCTTGAAAAAGGGGGCGAACACCGGGGAGCTGTTTTTT. The full variable domain, rest sourced from reference TRBV30 and TRBJ2-2, is SQTIHQWPATLVQPVGSPLSLECTVEGTSNPNLYWYRQAAGRGLQLLFYSVGIGQISSEVPQNLSASRPQDRQFILSSKKLLLSDSGFYLCAWTLKKGANTGELFFGEGSRLTVL.

This clone appeared once. This chain links TRBV19 with TRBJ2-7; the D gene is possibly TRBD1 (6 bases). V dropped 3 bases and J dropped 3 bases, with 9 bases sitting between them. The CDR3 is 13 residues long. CDR1 and CDR2 from the germline V gene are LNHDA and SQIVND (reference sequence). CDR3 sequence: CASSILQGYEQYF. The DNA of the CDR3 is TGTGCCAGTAGTATCTTACAGGGCTACGAGCAGTACTTC.

The table lists this clone with a few counts. This chain links TRBV18 with TRBJ2-7; 7 bases fit TRBD2. The CDR3 has 16 amino acids. J gave up 6 bases and V 0 bases, and 11 bases lay outside the gene matches. Germline V CDR1 and CDR2: KGHSH, LQKENI. The chain's CDR3 is CASSPPRTRGFVEQYF. CDR3 coding DNA: TGTGCCAGCTCACCACCACGGACTAGGGGTTTCGTCGAGCAGTACTTC. Variable domain in full (rest from reference TRBV18 and TRBJ2-7): NAGVMQNPRHLVRRRGQEARLRCSPMKGHSHVYWYRQLPEEGLKFMVYLQKENIIDESGMPKERFSAEFPKEGPSILRIQQVVRGDSAAYFCASSPPRTRGFVEQYFGPGTRLTVT.

The V gene is TRBV5-3, the J gene TRBJ1-6; tentatively, D is TRBD1 (6 bases). TRBV5-3 is an ORF, and what it does is uncertain. With 3 bases removed from V and 6 bases from J, the gap between germline ends came to 16 bases. The CDR3 extends over 16 amino acids. CDR3 in amino acids: CARSSGTNYPNSPLHF. CDR3 nucleotide sequence: TGTGCCAGAAGCTCCGGGACAAACTACCCTAATTCACCCCTCCACTTT.

The gene calls are TRBV10-1 and TRBJ1-1; 10 bases fit TRBD1. V was clipped by 6 bases and J by 3 bases; unmatched bases: 4. The CDR3 runs 14 residues. The germline gives CDR1 WNHNN, CDR2 SYGVQD (reference sequence). CDR3 protein: CASSSGTGDTEAFF. DNA of the CDR3: TGCGCCAGCAGCTCCGGGACAGGGGACACTGAAGCTTTCTTT.

The J gene is TRBJ2-1, the V gene TRBV5-5; 7 bases fit TRBD2. Germline CDR1 and CDR2: SGHKS and YYEKEE (reference sequence). The CDR3 sequence is 11 residues long. V lost 0 bases and J lost 16; bases outside the gene matches: 4. CDR3 sequence: CASSLAGTIFF. As DNA, the CDR3 is TGTGCCAGCAGCTTGGCCGGGACTATATTCTTC. Filled out from reference TRBV5-5 and TRBJ2-1, the complete variable domain reads DAGVTQSPTHLIKTRGQQVTLRCSPISGHKSVSWYQQVLGQGPQFIFQYYEKEERGRGNFPDRFSARQFPNYSSELNVNALLLGDSALYLCASSLAGTIFFGPGTRLTVL.

The rearrangement uses TRBV10-3 and TRBJ2-6, with D possibly matching TRBD1 (5 bases). The CDR3 runs to 16 residues. Per germline, CDR1 ENHRY and CDR2 SYGVKD. Between the trimmed V and J ends, which lost 4 bases and 0 bases, there was a span of 10 bases. The CDR3 bases are TGTGCCATCAGTGCCCCAGGGTTCTCTGGGGCCAACGTCCTGACTTTC. This codes for CAISAPGFSGANVLTF.

The genes are TRBV28 and TRBJ1-1, with D unresolved. Germline V gene data show CDR1 as MDHEN and CDR2 as SYDVKM. V lost 7 bases and J 3 bases, leaving 9 bases between the germline ends. The CDR3 has 12 residues. CDR3 DNA: TGTGCCAGCAAATGGCGGGACACTGAAGCTTTCTTT. Translated, it gives CASKWRDTEAFF.

Details on this clone: An end of the junction differs from the germline gene, which may be a read error. The chain couples TRBV10-3 to TRBJ1-6; the match to TRBD1 covers 7 bases. This CDR3 comprises 13 residues. CDR1 is ENHRY and CDR2 is SYGVKD in the germline V gene. The chain's CDR3 is CVISESGQMVLHF. The CDR3 coding sequence is TGTGTCATCAGTGAGTCGGGACAGATGGTCCTCCACTTT.

The rearrangement joins TRBV10-1 to TRBJ2-3; the D is unclear. The CDR3 runs 14 residues. With 0 bases removed from V and 2 bases from J, the gap between germline ends came to 6 bases. Germline CDR1 WNHNN, CDR2 SYGVQD (reference sequence). CDR3 sequence reads: CASSESLNTDTQYF. The CDR3, as DNA: TGCGCCAGCAGTGAGTCACTGAACACAGATACGCAGTATTTT.

The count of this clone is one. The rearrangement joins TRBV10-1 to TRBJ2-3; D might be TRBD1 (5 bases). Per germline, CDR1 WNHNN and CDR2 SYGVQD (reference sequence). The ends were cut back, 4 bases at V and 5 bases at J, with 16 bases in the middle. This CDR3 contains 15 residues. The CDR3 reads CASSGGGQGKDTQYF. The CDR3, as DNA: TGCGCCAGCAGTGGTGGTGGGCAGGGAAAAGATACGCAGTATTTT.

The J gene is TRBJ2-3, the V gene TRBV27, with D hard to call. Germline CDR1 is MNHEY and CDR2 is SMNVEV (reference sequence). Trimming removed 4 bases at V and 4 bases at J, with 15 bases between. The CDR3 covers 15 residues. This CDR3 is CASSSQSVSPDTQYF. CDR3 nucleotide sequence: TGTGCCAGCAGTTCCCAGTCGGTTAGCCCAGATACGCAGTATTTT.

The V and J genes are TRBV30 and TRBJ1-5; 7 nucleotides agree with TRBD1. The germline gives CDR1 GTSNPN, CDR2 SVGIG (reference sequence). CDR3 length equals 14 residues. V was clipped by 5 bases and J by 1 base; unmatched bases: 5. CDR3 in DNA: TGTGCCTGGGGGGGACAGAGGAGCAATCAGCCCCAGCATTTT. Protein: CAWGGQRSNQPQHF.

CDR3 sequence: CASSLGQGVVGYTF. For the CDR3, the DNA is TGTGCCAGCAGTTTGGGCCAGGGGGTGGTCGGCTACACCTTC. This chain connects TRBV6-5 to TRBJ1-2; 7 bases fit TRBD1. In germline, CDR1 is MNHEY, CDR2 SVGAGI. CDR3 length equals 14 residues. Unmatched junction bases numbered 10, after V lost 4 bases and J lost 8 bases.

The genes are TRBV28 and TRBJ2-3; D is perhaps TRBD2 (6 bases). The germline V gene has CDR1 MDHEN and CDR2 SYDVKM. The CDR3 is 14 residues long. V was shortened by 7 bases and J by 2 bases, with 13 bases between the two germline ends. Here the CDR3 reads CASTTGLFTDTQYF. The CDR3, as DNA: TGTGCCAGCACCACGGGACTTTTCACAGATACGCAGTATTTT.

The chain has TRBV4-1 and TRBJ2-1, with 8 bases aligning to TRBD2. The trim removed 4 bases at V and 3 bases at J, leaving 5 bases unmatched. CDR3 length: 15 residues. The germline V gene encodes CDR1 MGHRA and CDR2 YSYEKL. DNA for the CDR3: TGCGCCAGCAGCCTTACTAGCGGAGTCTACAATGAGCAGTTCTTC. Translated: CASSLTSGVYNEQFF.

The chain employs TRBV4-1 and TRBJ2-1, with 10 positions matching TRBD2. Germline trimming cut 3 bases from V and 3 bases from J; bases unmatched to any gene: 8. This CDR3 has 17 residues. Germline V lookup: CDR1 MGHRA, CDR2 YSYEKL. CDR3 bases: TGCGCCAGCAGCCAGGTAGCGGGAGGCACCCACTACAATGAGCAGTTCTTC. It yields the protein CASSQVAGGTHYNEQFF.

The chain uses TRBV6-5 and TRBJ2-3; perhaps TRBD1 as D (5 bases). CDR1 is MNHEY and CDR2 is SVGAGI in the germline V gene. V was pared by 3 bases and J by 3 bases, with 10 bases between. The CDR3 runs to 14 residues. The CDR3 reads CASSYRQTTDTQYF. The CDR3 region has the DNA TGTGCCAGCAGTTATCGACAGACTACAGATACGCAGTATTTT.